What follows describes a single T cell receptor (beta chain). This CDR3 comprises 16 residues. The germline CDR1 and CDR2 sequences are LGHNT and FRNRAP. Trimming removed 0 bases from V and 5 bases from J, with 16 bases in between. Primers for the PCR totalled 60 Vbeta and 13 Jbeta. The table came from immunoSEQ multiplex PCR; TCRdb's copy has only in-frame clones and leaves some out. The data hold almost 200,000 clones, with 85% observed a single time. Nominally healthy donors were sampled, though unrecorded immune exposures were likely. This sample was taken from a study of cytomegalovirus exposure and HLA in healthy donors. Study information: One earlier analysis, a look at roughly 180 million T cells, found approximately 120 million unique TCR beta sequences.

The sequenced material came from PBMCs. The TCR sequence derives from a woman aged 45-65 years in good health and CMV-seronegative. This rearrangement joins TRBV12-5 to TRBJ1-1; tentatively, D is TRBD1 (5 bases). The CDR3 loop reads CASGLVVAGGGTEAFF. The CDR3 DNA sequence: TGTGCTAGTGGTTTGGTAGTCGCAGGCGGGGGGACTGAAGCTTTCTTT.